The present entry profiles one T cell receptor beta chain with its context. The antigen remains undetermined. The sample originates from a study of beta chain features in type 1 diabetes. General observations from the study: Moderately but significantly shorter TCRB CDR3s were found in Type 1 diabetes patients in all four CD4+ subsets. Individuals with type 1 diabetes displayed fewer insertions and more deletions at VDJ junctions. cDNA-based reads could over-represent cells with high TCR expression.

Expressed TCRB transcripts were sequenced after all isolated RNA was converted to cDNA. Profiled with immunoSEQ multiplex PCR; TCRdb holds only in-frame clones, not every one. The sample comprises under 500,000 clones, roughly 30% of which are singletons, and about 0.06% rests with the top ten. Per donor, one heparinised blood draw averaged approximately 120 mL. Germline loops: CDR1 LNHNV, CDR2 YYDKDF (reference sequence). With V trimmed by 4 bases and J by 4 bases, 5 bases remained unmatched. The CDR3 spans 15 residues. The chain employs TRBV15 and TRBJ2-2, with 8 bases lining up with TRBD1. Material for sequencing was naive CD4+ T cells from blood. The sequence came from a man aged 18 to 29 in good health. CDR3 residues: CATSTGQGVTGELFF. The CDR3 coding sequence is TGTGCCACCAGCACTGGACAGGGTGTCACCGGGGAGCTGTTTTTT.